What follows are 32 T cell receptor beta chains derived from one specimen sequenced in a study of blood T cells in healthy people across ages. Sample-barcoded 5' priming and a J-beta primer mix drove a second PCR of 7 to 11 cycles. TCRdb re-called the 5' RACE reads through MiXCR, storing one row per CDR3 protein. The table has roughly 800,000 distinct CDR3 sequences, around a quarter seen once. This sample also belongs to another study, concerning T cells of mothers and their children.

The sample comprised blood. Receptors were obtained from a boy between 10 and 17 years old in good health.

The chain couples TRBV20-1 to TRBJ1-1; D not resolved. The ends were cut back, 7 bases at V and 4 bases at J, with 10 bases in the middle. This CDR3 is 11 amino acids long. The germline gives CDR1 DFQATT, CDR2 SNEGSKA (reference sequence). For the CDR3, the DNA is TGCAGTGTAGGGTCAGGCACTGAAGCTTTCTTT. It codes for CSVGSGTEAFF.

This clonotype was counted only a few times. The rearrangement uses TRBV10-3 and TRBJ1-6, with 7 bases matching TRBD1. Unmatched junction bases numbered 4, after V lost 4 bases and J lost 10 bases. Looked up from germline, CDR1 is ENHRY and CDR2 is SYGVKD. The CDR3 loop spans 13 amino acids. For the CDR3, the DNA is TGTGCCATCAGTGGCCAGGGGGACTCACCCCTCCACTTT. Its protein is CAISGQGDSPLHF.

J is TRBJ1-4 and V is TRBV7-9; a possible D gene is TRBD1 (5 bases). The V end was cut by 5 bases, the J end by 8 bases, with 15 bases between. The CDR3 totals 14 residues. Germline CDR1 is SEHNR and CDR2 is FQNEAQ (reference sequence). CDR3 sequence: CASSPGIGGEKLFF. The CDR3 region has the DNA TGTGCCAGCAGCCCCGGGATCGGGGGAGAAAAACTGTTTTTT.

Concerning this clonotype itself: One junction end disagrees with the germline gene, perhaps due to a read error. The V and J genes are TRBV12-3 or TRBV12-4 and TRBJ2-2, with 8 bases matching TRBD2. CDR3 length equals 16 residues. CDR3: CANSSRTSLNTGELFF. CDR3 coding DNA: TGTGCCAACAGTTCCCGGACTAGCTTAAACACCGGGGAGCTGTTTTTT.

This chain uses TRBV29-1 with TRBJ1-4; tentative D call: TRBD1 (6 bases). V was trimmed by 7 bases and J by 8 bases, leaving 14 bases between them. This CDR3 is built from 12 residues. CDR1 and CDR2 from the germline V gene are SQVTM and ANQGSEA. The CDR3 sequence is CSANTGTEKLFF. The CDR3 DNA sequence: TGCAGCGCAAATACCGGGACAGAAAAACTGTTTTTT.

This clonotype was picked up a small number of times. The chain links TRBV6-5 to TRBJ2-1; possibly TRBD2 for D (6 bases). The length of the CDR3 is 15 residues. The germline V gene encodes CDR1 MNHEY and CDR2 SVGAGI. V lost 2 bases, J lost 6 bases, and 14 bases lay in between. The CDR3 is CASSYAGLLPNEQFF. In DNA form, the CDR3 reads TGTGCCAGCAGTTACGCGGGACTTTTACCCAATGAGCAGTTCTTC.

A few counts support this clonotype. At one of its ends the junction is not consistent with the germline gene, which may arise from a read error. CDR3 in DNA: TGTGCCAGCAGAAGAACCGGGGCTAGCCCCTCCCACGAGCAGTACTTC. Translating gives CASRRTGASPSHEQYF. The chain links TRBV6-1 to TRBJ2-7, with D perhaps being TRBD1 or TRBD2 (5 bases each). The CDR3 consists of 16 residues. CDR1 MNHNS and CDR2 SASEGT come from the germline V gene.

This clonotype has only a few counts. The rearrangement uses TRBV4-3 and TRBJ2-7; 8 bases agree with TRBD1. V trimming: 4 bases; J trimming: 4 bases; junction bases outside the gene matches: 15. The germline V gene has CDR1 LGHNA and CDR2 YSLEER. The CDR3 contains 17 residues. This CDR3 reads CASSPFSTQGASYEQYF. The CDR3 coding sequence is TGCGCCAGCAGCCCGTTTTCCACGCAGGGGGCGAGTTACGAGCAGTACTTC.

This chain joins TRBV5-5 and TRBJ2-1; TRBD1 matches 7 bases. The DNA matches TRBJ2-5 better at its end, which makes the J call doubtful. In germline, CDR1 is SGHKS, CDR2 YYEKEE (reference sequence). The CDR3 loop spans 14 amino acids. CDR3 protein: CASSGQGGGETQYF. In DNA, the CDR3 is TGTGCCAGCAGCGGACAAGGGGGCGGCGAGACCCAGTACTTC.

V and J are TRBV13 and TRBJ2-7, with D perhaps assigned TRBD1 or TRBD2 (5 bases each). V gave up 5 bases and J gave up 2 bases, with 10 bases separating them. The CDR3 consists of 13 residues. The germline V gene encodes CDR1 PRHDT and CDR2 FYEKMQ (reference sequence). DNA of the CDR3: TGTGCCAGCAGCCGGGACCCAGCCTACGAGCAGTACTTC. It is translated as CASSRDPAYEQYF.

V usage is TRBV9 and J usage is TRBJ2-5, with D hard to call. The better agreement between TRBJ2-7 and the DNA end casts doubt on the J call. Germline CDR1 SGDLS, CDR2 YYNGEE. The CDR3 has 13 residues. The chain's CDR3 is CASSPQVGDEQYF. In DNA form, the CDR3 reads TGTGCCAGCAGCCCCCAGGTGGGCGACGAGCAGTACTTC.

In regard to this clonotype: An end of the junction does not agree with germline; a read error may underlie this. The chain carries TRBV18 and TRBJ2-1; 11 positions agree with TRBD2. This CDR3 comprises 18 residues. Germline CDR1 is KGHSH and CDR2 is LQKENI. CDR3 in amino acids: CASSPPITSGGLYNEQFF. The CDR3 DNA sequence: TGTGCCAGCTCACCACCTATAACTAGCGGGGGCCTCTACAATGAACAGTTCTTC.

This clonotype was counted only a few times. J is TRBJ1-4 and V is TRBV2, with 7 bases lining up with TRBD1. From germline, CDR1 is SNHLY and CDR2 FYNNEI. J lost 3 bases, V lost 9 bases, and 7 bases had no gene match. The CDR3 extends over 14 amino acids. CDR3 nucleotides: TGTGCCAGTAAGGCCGGGACAGCTAATGAAAAACTGTTTTTT. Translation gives CASKAGTANEKLFF.

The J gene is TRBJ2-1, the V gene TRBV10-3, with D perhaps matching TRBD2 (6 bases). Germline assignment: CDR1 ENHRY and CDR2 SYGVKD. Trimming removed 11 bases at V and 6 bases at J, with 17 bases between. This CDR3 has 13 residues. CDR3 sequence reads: CASGTLGRNEQFF. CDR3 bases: TGTGCCTCCGGGACTCTGGGTCGCAATGAGCAGTTCTTC.

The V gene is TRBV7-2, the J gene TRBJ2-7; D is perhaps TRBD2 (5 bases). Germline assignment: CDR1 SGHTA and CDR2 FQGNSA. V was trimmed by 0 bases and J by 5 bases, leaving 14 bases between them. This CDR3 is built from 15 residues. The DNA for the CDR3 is TGTGCCAGCAGCTTAGCGCCGGGTAGAGCGGACGAGCAGTACTTC. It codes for CASSLAPGRADEQYF.

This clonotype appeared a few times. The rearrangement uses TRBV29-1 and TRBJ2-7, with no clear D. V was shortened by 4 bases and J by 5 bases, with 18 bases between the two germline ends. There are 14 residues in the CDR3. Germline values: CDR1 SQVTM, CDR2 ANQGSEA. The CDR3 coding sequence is TGCAGCGTTGTAGGACCCATCACATGGAACGAGCAGTACTTC. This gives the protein CSVVGPITWNEQYF.

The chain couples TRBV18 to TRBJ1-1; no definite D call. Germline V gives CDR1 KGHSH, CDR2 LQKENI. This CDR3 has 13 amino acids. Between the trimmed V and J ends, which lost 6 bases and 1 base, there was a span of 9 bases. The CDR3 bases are TGTGCCAGCTCTCTTCAGCCGAACACTGAAGCTTTCTTT. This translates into CASSLQPNTEAFF.

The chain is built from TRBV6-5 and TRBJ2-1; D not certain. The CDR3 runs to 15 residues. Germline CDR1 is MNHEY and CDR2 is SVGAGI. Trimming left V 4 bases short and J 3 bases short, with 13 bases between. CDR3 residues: CASSSTVLNYNEQFF. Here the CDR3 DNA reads TGTGCCAGCAGTTCAACTGTCCTGAACTACAATGAGCAGTTCTTC.

The CDR3 DNA follows: TGCAGCGTACAGCCTTGGACTGAAGCTTTCTTT. Encoded protein: CSVQPWTEAFF. The J gene is TRBJ1-1, the V gene TRBV29-1, with D uncertain. Per the germline V gene, CDR1 is SQVTM and CDR2 is ANQGSEA. There are 11 residues in the CDR3. Trimming left V 6 bases short and J 5 bases short, with 10 bases between.

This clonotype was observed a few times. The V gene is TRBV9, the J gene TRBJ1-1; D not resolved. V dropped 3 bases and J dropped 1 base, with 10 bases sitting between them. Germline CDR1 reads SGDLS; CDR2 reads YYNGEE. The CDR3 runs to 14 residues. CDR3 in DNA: TGTGCCAGCAGCGAGAGCCGGACGAACACTGAAGCTTTCTTT. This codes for CASSESRTNTEAFF.

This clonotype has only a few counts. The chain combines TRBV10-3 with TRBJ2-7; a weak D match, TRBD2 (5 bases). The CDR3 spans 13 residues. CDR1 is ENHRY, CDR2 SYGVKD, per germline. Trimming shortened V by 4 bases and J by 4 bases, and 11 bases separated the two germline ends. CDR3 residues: CAISAPERYEQYF. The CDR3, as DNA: TGTGCCATCAGTGCCCCGGAGCGGTACGAGCAGTACTTC.

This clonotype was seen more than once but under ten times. The CDR3 DNA sequence: TGCAGCGTTGAAGTAGACGACATCGCCTACGAGCAGTACTTC. Translation: CSVEVDDIAYEQYF. The rearrangement uses TRBV29-1 and TRBJ2-1; D remains ambiguous. The J call could be wrong; TRBJ2-7 is a better fit for the DNA end. Germline values: CDR1 SQVTM, CDR2 ANQGSEA. The CDR3 spans 14 residues.

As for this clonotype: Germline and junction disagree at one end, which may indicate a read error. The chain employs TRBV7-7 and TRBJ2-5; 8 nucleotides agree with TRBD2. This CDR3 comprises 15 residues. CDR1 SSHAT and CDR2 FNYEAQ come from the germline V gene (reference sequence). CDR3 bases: TGTGCTAGCAGCCCTCTCAGCGGGGGAGGAGAGACCCAGTACTTC. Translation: CASSPLSGGGETQYF.

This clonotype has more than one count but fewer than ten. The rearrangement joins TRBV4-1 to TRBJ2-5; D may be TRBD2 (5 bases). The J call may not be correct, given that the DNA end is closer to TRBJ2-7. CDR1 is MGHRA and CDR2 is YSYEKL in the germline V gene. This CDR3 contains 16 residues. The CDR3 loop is CASSLSSGMSPVEQYF. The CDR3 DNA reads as TGCGCCAGCAGCCTGAGTTCCGGGATGTCCCCCGTCGAGCAGTACTTC.

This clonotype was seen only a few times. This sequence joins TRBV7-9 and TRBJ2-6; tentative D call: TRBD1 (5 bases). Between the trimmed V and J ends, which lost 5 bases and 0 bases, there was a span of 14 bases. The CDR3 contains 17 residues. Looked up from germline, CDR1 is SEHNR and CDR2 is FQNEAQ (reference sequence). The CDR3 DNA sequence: TGTGCCAGCAGCCCGCGGACACCCAGCTCTGGGGCCAACGTCCTGACTTTC. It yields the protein CASSPRTPSSGANVLTF.

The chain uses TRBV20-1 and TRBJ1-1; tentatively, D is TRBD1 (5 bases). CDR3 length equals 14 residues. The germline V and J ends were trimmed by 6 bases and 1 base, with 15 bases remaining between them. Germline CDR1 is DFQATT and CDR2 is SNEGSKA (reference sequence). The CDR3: CSATRGEGNTEAFF. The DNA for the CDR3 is TGCAGTGCCACCCGGGGGGAGGGGAACACTGAAGCTTTCTTT.

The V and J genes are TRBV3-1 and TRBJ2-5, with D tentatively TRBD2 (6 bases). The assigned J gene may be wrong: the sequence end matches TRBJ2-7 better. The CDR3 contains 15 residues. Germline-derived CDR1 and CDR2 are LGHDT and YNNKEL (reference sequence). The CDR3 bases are TGTGCCAGCAGCCAAGGTGCGGGGTCTTCCTACGAGCAGTACTTC. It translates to CASSQGAGSSYEQYF.

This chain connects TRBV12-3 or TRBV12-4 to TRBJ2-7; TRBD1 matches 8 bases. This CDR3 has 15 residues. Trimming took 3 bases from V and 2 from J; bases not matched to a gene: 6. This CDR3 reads CASSFSGTGAYEQYF. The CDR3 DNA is TGTGCCAGCAGTTTCTCCGGGACAGGAGCCTACGAGCAGTACTTC.

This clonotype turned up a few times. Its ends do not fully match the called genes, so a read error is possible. CDR3 region: CAGSPLHATESSYNEQFF. DNA for the CDR3: TGTGCCGGCAGTCCCCTCCACGCCACAGAGTCCTCCTACAATGAGCAGTTCTTC. The chain has TRBV2 and TRBJ2-1; D is uncertain. This CDR3 region has 18 residues. Per the germline V gene, CDR1 is SNHLY and CDR2 is FYNNEI.

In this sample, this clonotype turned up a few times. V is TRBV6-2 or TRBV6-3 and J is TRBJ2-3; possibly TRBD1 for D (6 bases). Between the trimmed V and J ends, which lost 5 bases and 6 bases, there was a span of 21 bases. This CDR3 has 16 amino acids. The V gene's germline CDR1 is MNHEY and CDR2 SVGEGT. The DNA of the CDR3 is TGTGCCAGCAGTATCGACAGGACGACTCGAAGGGATACGCAGTATTTT. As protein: CASSIDRTTRRDTQYF.

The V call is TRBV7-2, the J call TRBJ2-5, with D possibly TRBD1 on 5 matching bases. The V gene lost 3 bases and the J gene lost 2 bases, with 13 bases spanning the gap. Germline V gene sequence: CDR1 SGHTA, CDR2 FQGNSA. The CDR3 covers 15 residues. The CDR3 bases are TGTGCCAGCAGCTTTTTAGTGAAGGGGCAAGAGACCCAGTACTTC. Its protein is CASSFLVKGQETQYF.

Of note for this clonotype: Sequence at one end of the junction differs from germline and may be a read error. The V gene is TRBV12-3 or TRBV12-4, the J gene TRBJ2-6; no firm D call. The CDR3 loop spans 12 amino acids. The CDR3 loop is CASSPRADVLTF. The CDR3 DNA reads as TGTGCCAGCAGTCCCCGGGCCGACGTCCTGACTTTC.